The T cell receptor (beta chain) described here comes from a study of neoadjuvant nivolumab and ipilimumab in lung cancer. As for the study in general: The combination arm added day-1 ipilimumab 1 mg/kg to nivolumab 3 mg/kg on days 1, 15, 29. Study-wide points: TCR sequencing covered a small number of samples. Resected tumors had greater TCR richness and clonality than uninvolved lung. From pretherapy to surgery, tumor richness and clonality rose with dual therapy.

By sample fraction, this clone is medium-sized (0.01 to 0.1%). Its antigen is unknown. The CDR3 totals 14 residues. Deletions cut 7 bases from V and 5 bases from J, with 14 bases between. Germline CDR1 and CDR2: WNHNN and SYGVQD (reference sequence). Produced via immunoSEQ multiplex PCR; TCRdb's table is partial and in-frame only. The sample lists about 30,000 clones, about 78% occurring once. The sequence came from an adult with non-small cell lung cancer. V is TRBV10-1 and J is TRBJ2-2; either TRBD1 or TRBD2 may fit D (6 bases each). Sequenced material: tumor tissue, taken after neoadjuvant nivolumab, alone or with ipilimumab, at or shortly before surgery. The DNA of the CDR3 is TGCGCCAGCACCCCGGGAGACAGGACCGGGGAGCTGTTTTTT. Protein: CASTPGDRTGELFF.